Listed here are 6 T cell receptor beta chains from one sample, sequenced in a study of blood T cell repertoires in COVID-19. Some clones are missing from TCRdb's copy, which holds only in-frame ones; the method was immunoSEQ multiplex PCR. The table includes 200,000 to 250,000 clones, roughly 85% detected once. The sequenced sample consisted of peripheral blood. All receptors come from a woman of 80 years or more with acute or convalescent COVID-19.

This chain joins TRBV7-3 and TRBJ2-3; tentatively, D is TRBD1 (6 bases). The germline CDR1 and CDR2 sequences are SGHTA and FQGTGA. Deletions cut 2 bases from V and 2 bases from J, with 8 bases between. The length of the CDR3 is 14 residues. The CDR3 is CASSLQGFTDTQYF. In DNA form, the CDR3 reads TGTGCCAGCAGCTTACAGGGGTTCACAGATACGCAGTATTTT.

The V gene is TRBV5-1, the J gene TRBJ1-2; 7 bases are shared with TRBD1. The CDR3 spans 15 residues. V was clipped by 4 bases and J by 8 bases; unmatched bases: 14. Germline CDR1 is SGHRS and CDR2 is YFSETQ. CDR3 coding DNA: TGCGCCAGCAGCCCTACGACAGGGTCCTCGAGGGGCTACACCTTC. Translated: CASSPTTGSSRGYTF.

The chain's CDR3 is CASTGQGIYEQYF. Here the CDR3 DNA reads TGTGCCAGCACTGGACAGGGGATCTACGAGCAGTACTTC. This chain joins TRBV6-6 and TRBJ2-7, with 9 positions matching TRBD1. V shed 7 bases, J shed 3 bases, and the junction held 4 bases outside the gene matches. The CDR3 totals 13 residues. Germline V gives CDR1 MNHNY, CDR2 SVGAGI (reference sequence).

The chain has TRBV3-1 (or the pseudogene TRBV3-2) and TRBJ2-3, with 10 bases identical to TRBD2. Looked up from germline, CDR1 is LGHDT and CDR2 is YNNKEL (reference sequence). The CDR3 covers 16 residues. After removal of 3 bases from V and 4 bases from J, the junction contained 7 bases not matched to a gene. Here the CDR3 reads CASSQGLAGAPDTQYF. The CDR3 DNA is TGTGCCAGCAGCCAGGGTCTAGCGGGGGCTCCAGATACGCAGTATTTT.

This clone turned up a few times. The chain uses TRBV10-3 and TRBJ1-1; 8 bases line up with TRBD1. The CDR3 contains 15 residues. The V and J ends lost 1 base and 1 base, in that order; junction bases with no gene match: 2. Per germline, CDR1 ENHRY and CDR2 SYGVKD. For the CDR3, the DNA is TGTGCCATCAGTGAGTGGACAGGGACGAACACTGAAGCTTTCTTT. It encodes CAISEWTGTNTEAFF.

The CDR3: CASSFELPTEAFF. The CDR3 coding sequence is TGTGCCAGCAGCTTCGAACTCCCAACTGAAGCTTTCTTT. The chain combines TRBV7-9 with TRBJ1-1; unclear D gene. The CDR3 contains 13 residues. Germline lookup yields CDR1 SEHNR and CDR2 FQNEAQ (reference sequence). Between the trimmed V and J ends, which lost 3 bases and 5 bases, there was a span of 10 bases.